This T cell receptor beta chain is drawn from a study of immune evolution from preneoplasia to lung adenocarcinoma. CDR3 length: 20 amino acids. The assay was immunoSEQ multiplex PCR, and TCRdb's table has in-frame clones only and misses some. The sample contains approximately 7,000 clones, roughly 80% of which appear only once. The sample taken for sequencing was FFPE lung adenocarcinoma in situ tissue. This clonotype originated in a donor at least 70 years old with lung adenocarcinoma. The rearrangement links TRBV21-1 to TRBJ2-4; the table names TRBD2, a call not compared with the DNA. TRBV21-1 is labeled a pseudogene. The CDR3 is CASSKLKRGQGKLAKNIQYF. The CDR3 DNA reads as TGTGCCAGCAGCAAATTAAAGCGGGGGCAAGGGAAACTAGCCAAAAACATTCAGTACTTC.